This T cell receptor beta chain was identified during a study of CD8 T cells in ankylosing spondylitis. Study-wide points: Earlier authors reported some of these motif variants in reactive arthritis synovial fluid and blood. With a CD8+ phenotype, disease-linked clones were relatively rare in peripheral blood. Significantly higher representation of disease-linked clones was reported for matched ankylosing spondylitis synovial fluid.

This CDR3 region has 15 residues. V dropped 6 bases and J dropped 9; count of bases not matched to a gene: 9. In germline, CDR1 is DFQATT, CDR2 SNEGSKA (reference sequence). Scientists made TCR beta libraries using quantitative 5'-RACE with molecular barcodes. TCRdb recomputed calls from the 5' RACE reads with MiXCR, one row per CDR3 protein. The sample includes some 300,000 distinct CDR3 sequences, around 21% seen only once; the top ten take 3.5%. A remark on this clonotype: Its antigen is currently unknown.

Sequenced sample: blood, either unsorted or a sorted T cell fraction (not recorded which). The chain couples TRBV20-1 to TRBJ2-1; 15 nucleotides align to TRBD2. This sequence was found in a female donor with ankylosing spondylitis or in good health (not recorded which). The CDR3 loop reads CSAGLAGGIRSEQFF. The CDR3 DNA reads as TGCAGTGCGGGACTAGCGGGAGGTATCAGGAGTGAGCAGTTCTTC.